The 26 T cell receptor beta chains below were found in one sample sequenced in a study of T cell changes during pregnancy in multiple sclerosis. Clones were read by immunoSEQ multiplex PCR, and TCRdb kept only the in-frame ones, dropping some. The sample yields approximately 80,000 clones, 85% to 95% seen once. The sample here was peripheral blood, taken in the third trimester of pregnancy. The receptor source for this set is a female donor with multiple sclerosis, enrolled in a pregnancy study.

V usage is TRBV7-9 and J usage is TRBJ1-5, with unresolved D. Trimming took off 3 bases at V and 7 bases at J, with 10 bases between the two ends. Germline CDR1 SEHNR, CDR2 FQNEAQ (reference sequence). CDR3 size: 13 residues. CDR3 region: CASSFGDLQPQHF. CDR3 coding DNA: TGTGCCAGCAGCTTTGGCGACTTGCAGCCCCAGCATTTT.

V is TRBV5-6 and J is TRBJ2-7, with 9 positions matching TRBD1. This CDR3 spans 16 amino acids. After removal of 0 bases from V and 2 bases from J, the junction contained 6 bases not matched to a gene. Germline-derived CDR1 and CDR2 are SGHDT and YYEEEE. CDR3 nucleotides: TGTGCCAGCAGCTTGGCCTTTGGGACAGGGACCTACGAGCAGTACTTC. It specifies CASSLAFGTGTYEQYF.

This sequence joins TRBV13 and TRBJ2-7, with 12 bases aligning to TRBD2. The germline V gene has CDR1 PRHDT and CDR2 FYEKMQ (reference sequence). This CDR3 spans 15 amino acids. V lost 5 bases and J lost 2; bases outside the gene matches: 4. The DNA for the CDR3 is TGTGCCAGCAGCACCGGACTAGCGGGGACCTACGAGCAGTACTTC. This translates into CASSTGLAGTYEQYF.

CDR3 loop: CASSYAEQPQHF. CDR3 bases: TGTGCCAGCAGTTACGCGGAGCAGCCCCAGCATTTT. The chain joins TRBV6-6 to TRBJ1-5; D is unclear. Trimming removed 2 bases from V and 7 bases from J, with 6 bases in between. CDR3 length: 12 residues. The germline gives CDR1 MNHNY, CDR2 SVGAGI (reference sequence).

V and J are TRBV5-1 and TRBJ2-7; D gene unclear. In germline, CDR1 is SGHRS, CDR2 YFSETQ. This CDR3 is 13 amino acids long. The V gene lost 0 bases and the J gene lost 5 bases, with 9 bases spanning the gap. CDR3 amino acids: CASSLGFADEQYF. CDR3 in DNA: TGCGCCAGCAGCTTGGGATTTGCGGACGAGCAGTACTTC.

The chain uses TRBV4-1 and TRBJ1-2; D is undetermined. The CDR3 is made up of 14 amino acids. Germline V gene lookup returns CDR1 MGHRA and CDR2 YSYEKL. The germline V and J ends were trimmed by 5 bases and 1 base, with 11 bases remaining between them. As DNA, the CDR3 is TGCGCCAGCAGCTCCAGTCAGGTTAACTATGGCTACACCTTC. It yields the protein CASSSSQVNYGYTF.

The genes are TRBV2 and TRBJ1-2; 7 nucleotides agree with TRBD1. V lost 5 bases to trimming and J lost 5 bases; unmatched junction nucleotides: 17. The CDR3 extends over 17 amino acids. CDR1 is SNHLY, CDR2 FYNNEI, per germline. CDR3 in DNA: TGTGCCAGCAGTCCACCTCTCGGCAACAGGGGAGGATATGGCTACACCTTC. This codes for CASSPPLGNRGGYGYTF.

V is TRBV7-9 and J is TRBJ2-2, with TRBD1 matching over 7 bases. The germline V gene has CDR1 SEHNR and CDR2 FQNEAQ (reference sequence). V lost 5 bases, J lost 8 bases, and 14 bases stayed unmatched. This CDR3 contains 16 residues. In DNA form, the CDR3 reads TGTGCCAGCAGCGGCGCTCAGGGGGAACCCACGGGGGAGCTGTTTTTT. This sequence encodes CASSGAQGEPTGELFF.

Written as DNA, the CDR3 is TGTGCCAGTAGTATGTCCAGAAACACCGGGGAGCTGTTTTTT. This codes for CASSMSRNTGELFF. The chain recombines TRBV19 with TRBJ2-2; D unresolved. This CDR3 comprises 14 residues. Germline assignment: CDR1 LNHDA and CDR2 SQIVND (reference sequence). Trimming stripped 3 bases from V and 2 bases from J, with 7 bases between. The full variable domain, in which reference TRBV19 and TRBJ2-2 provide the parts outside the CDR3, is DGGITQSPKYLFRKEGQNVTLSCEQNLNHDAMYWYRQDPGQGLRLIYYSQIVNDFQKGDIAEGYSVSREKKESFPLTVTSAQKNPTAFYLCASSMSRNTGELFFGEGSRLTVL.

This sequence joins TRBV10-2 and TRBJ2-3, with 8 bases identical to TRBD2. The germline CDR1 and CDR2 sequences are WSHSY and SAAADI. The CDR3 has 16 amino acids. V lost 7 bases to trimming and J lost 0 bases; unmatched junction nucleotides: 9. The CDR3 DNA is TGCGCCAGCAAGGCGGGGGGAACACCTAGCACAGATACGCAGTATTTT. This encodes CASKAGGTPSTDTQYF.

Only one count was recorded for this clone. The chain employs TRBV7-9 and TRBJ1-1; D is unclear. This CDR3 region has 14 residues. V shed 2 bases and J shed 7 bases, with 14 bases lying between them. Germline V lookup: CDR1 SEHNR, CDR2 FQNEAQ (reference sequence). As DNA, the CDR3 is TGTGCCAGCAGCTTATATGGAGGAAATGATGAAGCTTTCTTT. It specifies CASSLYGGNDEAFF.

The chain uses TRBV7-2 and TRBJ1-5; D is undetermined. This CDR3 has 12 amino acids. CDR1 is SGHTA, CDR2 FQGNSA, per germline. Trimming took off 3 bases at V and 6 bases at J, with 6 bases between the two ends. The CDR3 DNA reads TGTGCCAGCAGCTTTGGCAGTCAGCCCCAGCATTTT. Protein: CASSFGSQPQHF.

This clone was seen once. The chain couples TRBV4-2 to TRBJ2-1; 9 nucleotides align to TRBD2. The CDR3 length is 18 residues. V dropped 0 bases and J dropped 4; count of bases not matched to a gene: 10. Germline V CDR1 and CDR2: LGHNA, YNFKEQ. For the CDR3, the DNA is TGTGCCAGCAGCCAAGATCTCTTAGCGGGGGCCTTATACAATGAGCAGTTCTTC. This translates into CASSQDLLAGALYNEQFF.

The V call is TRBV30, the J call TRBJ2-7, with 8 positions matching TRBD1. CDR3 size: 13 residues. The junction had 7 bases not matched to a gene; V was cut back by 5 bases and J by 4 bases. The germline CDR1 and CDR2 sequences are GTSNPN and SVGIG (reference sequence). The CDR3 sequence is CAWATGAKYEQYF. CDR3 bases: TGTGCCTGGGCGACAGGGGCGAAGTACGAGCAGTACTTC.

The CDR3: CATNGRDSHYSSYNEQFF. Written as DNA, the CDR3 is TGTGCCACCAACGGGAGGGACAGCCACTACTCCTCCTACAATGAGCAGTTCTTC. The V gene is TRBV15, the J gene TRBJ2-1; D might be TRBD2 (8 bases). The CDR3 length is 18 residues. Germline V CDR1 and CDR2: LNHNV, YYDKDF (reference sequence). Trimming cost V 7 bases and J 0 bases, with 22 bases left between them.

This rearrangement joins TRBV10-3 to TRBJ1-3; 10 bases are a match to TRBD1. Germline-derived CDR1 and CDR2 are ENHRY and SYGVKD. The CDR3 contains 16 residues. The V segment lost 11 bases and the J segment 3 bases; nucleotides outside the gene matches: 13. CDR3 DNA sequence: TGTGCCGTCTTAACCCAGACAGGGGGCTTTGGAAACACCATATATTTT. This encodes CAVLTQTGGFGNTIYF.

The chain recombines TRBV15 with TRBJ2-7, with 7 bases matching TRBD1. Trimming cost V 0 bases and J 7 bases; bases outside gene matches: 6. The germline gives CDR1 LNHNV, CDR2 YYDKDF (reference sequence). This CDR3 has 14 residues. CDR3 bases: TGTGCCACCAGCAGAGAACAGGGGCTACGGGAGCAGTACTTC. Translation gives CATSREQGLREQYF.

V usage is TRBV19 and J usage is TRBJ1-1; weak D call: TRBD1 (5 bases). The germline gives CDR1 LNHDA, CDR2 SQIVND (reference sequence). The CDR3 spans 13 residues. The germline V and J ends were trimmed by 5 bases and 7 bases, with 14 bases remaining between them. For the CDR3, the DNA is TGTGCCAGTAGTCCATCAGGGTCCCTTGAAGCTTTCTTT. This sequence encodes CASSPSGSLEAFF.

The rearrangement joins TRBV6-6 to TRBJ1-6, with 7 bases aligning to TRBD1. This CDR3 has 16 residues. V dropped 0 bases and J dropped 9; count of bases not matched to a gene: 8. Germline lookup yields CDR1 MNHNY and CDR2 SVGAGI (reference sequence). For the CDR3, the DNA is TGTGCCAGCAGTTACTCCCGGGACAGCTTTGTTTCACCCCTCCACTTT. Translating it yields CASSYSRDSFVSPLHF.

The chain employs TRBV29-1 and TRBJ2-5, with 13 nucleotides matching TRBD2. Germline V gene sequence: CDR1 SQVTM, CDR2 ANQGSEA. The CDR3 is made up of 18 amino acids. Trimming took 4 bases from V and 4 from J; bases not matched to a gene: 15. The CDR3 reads CSVAGLAGALAPLETQYF. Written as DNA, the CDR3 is TGCAGCGTTGCCGGACTAGCGGGGGCCCTCGCTCCCTTAGAGACCCAGTACTTC.

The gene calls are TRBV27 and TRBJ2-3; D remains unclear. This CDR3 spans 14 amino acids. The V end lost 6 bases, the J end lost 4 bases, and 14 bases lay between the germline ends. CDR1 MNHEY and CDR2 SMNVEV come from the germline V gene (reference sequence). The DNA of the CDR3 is TGTGCCAGCAGAAACTTGAAAGCCTCAGATACGCAGTATTTT. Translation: CASRNLKASDTQYF.

CDR3 in amino acids: CSGRVGGGGSYEQYF. The CDR3 nucleotides read TGCAGCGGGAGAGTGGGAGGGGGTGGATCCTACGAGCAGTACTTC. J is TRBJ2-7 and V is TRBV29-1; maybe TRBD2 (7 bases). Germline lookup yields CDR1 SQVTM and CDR2 ANQGSEA. Trimming cost V 7 bases and J 1 base, with 20 bases left between them. The CDR3 spans 15 residues.

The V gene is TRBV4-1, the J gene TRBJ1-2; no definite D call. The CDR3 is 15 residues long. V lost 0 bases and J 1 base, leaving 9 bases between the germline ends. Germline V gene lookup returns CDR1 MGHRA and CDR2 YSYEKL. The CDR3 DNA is TGCGCCAGCAGCCAAGAAGAAAAACTTAACTATGGCTACACCTTC. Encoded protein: CASSQEEKLNYGYTF.

DNA of the CDR3: TGTGCCAGCAGTCGTAGCGGGGGGGCCGGGGATACGCAGTATTTT. This sequence encodes CASSRSGGAGDTQYF. The rearrangement joins TRBV6-5 to TRBJ2-3; 11 positions agree with TRBD2. The V gene's germline CDR1 is MNHEY and CDR2 SVGAGI. The CDR3 runs to 15 residues. The trim removed 5 bases at V and 6 bases at J, leaving 7 bases unmatched.

CDR3 nucleotides: TGTGCCAGTAGTATAGAGGGACAGACCTCCTACGAGCAGTACTTC. Its translation is CASSIEGQTSYEQYF. This chain uses TRBV19 with TRBJ2-7; TRBD1 aligns across 7 bases. Germline loops: CDR1 LNHDA, CDR2 SQIVND (reference sequence). Germline trimming cut 0 bases from V and 0 bases from J; bases unmatched to any gene: 2. The CDR3 spans 15 residues.

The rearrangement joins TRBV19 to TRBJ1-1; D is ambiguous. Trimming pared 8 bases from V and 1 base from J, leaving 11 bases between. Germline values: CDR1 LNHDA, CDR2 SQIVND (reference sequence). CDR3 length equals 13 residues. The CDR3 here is CASSPDGNTEAFF. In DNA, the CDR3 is TGTGCCAGTTCGCCAGATGGGAACACTGAAGCTTTCTTT.